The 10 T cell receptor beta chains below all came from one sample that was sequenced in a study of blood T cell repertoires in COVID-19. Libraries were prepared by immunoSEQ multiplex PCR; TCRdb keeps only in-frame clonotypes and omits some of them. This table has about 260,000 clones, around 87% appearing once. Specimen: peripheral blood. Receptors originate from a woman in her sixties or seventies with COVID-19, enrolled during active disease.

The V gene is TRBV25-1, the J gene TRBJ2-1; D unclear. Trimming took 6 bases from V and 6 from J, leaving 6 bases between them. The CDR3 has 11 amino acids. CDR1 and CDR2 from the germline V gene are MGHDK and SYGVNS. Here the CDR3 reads CASRATNEQFF. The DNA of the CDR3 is TGTGCCAGCAGAGCCACCAATGAGCAGTTCTTC.

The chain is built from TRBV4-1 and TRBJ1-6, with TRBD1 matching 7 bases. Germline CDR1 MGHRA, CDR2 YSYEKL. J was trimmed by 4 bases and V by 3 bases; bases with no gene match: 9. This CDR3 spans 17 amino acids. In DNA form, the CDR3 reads TGCGCCAGCAGCCATTTGGGTGACAGGGCTTATAATTCACCCCTCCACTTT. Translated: CASSHLGDRAYNSPLHF.

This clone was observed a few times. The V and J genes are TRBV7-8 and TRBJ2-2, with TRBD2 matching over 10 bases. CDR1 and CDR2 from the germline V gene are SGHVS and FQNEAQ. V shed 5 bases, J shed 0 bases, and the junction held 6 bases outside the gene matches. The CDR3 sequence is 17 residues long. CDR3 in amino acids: CASSAPSGRANTGELFF. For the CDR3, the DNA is TGTGCCAGCAGCGCCCCCAGCGGGAGGGCGAACACCGGGGAGCTGTTTTTT.

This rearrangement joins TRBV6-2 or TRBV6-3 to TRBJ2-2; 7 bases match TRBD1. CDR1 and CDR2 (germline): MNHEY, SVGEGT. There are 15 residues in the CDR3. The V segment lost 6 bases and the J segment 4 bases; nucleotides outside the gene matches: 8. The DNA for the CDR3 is TGTGCCAGCAGCCTAGACAGGGCCGGCACCGGGGAGCTGTTTTTT. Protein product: CASSLDRAGTGELFF.

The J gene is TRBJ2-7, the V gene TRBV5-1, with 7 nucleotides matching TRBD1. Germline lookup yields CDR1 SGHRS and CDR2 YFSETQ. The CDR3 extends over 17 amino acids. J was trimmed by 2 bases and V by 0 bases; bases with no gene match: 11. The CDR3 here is CASSLGATGTATYEQYF. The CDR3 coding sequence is TGCGCCAGCAGCTTGGGGGCCACCGGGACAGCTACCTACGAGCAGTACTTC. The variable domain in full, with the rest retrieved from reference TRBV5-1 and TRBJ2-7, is KAGVTQTPRYLIKTRGQQVTLSCSPISGHRSVSWYQQTPGQGLQFLFEYFSETQRNKGNFPGRFSGRQFSNSRSEMNVSTLELGDSALYLCASSLGATGTATYEQYFGPGTRLTVT.

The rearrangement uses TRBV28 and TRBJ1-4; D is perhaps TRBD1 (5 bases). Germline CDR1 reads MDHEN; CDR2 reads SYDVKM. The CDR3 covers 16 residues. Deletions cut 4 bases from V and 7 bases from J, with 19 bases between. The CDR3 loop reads CASSSPLGAVGEKLFF. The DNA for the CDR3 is TGTGCCAGCAGTTCACCTCTAGGGGCAGTGGGTGAAAAACTGTTTTTT.

Here the CDR3 reads CASSQDRGLGEKLFF. The CDR3 DNA reads as TGCGCCAGCAGCCAAGATCGGGGGTTGGGGGAAAAACTGTTTTTT. The rearrangement uses TRBV4-1 and TRBJ1-4; TRBD1 is a possible D gene (5 bases). Germline V gene sequence: CDR1 MGHRA, CDR2 YSYEKL. V lost 0 bases to trimming and J lost 8 bases, with 13 bases between them. This CDR3 is 15 amino acids long.

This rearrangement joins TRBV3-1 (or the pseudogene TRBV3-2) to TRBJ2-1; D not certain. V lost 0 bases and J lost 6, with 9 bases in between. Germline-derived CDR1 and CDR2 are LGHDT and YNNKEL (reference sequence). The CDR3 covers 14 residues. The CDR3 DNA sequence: TGTGCCAGCAGCCAAGATTTGCACTTCAATGAGCAGTTCTTC. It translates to CASSQDLHFNEQFF.

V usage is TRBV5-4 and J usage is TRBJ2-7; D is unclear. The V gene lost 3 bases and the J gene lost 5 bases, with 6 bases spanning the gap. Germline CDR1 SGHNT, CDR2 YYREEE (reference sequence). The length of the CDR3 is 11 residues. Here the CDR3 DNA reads TGTGCCAGCAGCTACCTAGACGAGCAGTACTTC. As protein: CASSYLDEQYF.

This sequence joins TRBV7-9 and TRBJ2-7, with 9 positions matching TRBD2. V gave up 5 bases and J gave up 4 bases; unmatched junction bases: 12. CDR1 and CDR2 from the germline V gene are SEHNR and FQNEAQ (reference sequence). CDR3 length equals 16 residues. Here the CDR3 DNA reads TGTGCCAGCAGCCTTTCGGGAGGTAGCGGGAGTTACGAGCAGTACTTC. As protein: CASSLSGGSGSYEQYF.